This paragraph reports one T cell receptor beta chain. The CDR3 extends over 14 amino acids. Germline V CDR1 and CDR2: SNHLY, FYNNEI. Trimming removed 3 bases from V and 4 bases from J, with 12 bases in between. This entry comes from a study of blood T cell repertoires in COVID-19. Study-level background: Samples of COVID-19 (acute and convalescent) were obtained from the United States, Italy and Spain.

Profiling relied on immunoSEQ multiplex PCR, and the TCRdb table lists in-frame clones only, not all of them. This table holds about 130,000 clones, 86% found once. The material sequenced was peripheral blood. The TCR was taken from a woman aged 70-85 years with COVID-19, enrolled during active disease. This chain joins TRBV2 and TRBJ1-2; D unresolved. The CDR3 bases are TGTGCCAGCAGTGAGGGCACCAAAATCTATGGCTACACCTTC. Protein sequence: CASSEGTKIYGYTF. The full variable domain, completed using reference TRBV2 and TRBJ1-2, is EPEVTQTPSHQVTQMGQEVILRCVPISNHLYFYWYRQILGQKVEFLVSFYNNEISEKSEIFDDQFSVERPDGSNFTLKIRSTKLEDSAMYFCASSEGTKIYGYTFGSGTRLTVV.